This T cell receptor (beta chain) was recovered during a study of T cell responses to AZD1222 COVID-19 vaccine (dated by TCRdb to the early 2020s). About the full investigation: AZD1222 recipients whose second dose came at about 4 weeks and those whose second dose came at about 12 weeks were combined into one group, since spike-specific TCR depth and breadth did not differ between the two schedules. Trial participants were enrolled by age into 18-55, 56-69 and 70-plus year subgroups, with 148, 28 and 57 TCR-sequenced participants respectively. A total of 233 trial participants underwent TCR sequencing, of whom under 220 had received two doses of AZD1222 and some 25 had received two doses of the MenACWY control vaccine.

Sample time point, as interpreted from the label and publication: baseline before first vaccination. The vaccinee samples were drawn from two UK trials, COV001 and COV002, one of which was a single-blind randomized controlled phase 2/3 trial testing AZD1222 (ChAdOx1 nCoV-19) in healthy adults. For TCRbeta chain sequencing, PBMC samples were collected from trial participants at day 0 and at day 28 after the second dose. General conclusions and limits of the study: Vaccine-associated CD4 TCRs spanned the whole spike protein, with dominant responses in regions 160-218 and 743-854. Spike-specific TCR breadth and depth rose significantly after two AZD1222 doses compared with day 0 and with MenACWY recipients. No day 14 peak-response samples were available, so repertoires were characterized only after the peak T cell response. Participants were mostly white British and included more females than males, and it was suggested by the authors that clonal diversity may have been underestimated. Conclusions about previously exposed vaccinees are limited, since just 6 or 7 AZD1222 recipients were seropositive for SARS-CoV-2 at baseline. Reportedly, close to half of the unique spike-specific TCRs recognized epitopes lying outside the regions that are mutated in the B.1.351 and B.1.1.7 variants. The 56-69-year group was small, and its depth increase did not reach significance, likely because of low power.

The CDR3 regions of human TCRbeta chains were subjected to immunosequencing. Per the source publication's procedure: TCRs in the repertoires were compared against a reference library of SARS-CoV-2-specific TCRs that had been generated with the MIRA antigen-specificity platform. Breadth was defined as the fraction of unique TCRs that were SARS-CoV-2-associated, and depth was defined as the fraction of total T cells that were SARS-CoV-2-associated. Each spike-specific TCR was assigned to its reactive spike region and to a CD4 or CD8 class using the MIRA data. Log10-transformed breadth and depth values were compared by one-way ANOVA with Sidak's multiple comparisons tests. TCRdb mirrors the immuneACCESS table, restricted to in-frame sequences. Some clones are absent from its copies; in checked studies, under half trace to an unresolved V gene, and the reason for the others is unknown. Clone size and the V and J calls come from that table; the DNA yielded D and trimming. This sample is represented by some 100,000 clones; approximately 90% of them were singletons. Roughly a sixth of the sample is in the top ten clones.

On this clone: Its antigen is not yet known. No base-level quality is on record; no much larger clone is a single base apart.

The sequence came from an adult in good health. The material was peripheral blood, obtained on day 0 of AZD1222 vaccination.

At the DNA level, the sequence is TGTGCCAGCTCACCCCTCGGGGGGGCCGGCTCTCCGTCTAGCACAGATACGCAGTATTTT. The translation is CASSPLGGAGSPSSTDTQYF. The receptor chain draws on TRBV18 and TRBJ2-3; TRBD2 lines up with 8 middle nucleotides. According to the germline V gene, CDR1 reads KGHSH and CDR2 reads LQKENI. Germline trimming amounts to 3 bases on V and 0 bases on J, with 17 as the count of junction bases outside the gene matches. CDR3 length: 20 amino acids, cysteine to phenylalanine. The read is trimmed to its CDR3 DNA, 60 bases read in frame from base 1.